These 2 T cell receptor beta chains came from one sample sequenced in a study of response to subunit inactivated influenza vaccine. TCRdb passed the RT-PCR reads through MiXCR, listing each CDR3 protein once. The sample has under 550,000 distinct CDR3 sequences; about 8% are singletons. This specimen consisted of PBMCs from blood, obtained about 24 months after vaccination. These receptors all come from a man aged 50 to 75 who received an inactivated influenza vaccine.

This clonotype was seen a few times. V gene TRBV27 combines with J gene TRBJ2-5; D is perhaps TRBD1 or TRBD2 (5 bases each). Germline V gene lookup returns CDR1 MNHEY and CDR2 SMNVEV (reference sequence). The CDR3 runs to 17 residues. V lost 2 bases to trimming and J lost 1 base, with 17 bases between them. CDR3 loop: CASSLMNGDVGQETQYF. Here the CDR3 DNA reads TGTGCCAGCAGTTTAATGAATGGGGACGTAGGCCAAGAGACCCAGTACTTC.

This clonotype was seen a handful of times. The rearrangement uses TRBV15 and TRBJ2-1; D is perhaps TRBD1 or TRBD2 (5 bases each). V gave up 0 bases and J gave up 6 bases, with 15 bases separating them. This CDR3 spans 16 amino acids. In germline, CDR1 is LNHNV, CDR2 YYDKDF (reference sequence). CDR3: CATSRDRSGRGNEQFF. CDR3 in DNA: TGTGCCACCAGCAGAGATCGAAGCGGAAGGGGCAATGAGCAGTTCTTC. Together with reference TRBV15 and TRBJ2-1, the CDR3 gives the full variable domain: DAMVIQNPRYQVTQFGKPVTLSCSQTLNHNVMYWYQQKSSQAPKLLFHYYDKDFNNEADTPDNFQSRRPNTSFCFLDIRSPGLGDTAMYLCATSRDRSGRGNEQFFGPGTRLTVL.